This T cell receptor beta chain was profiled in a study of T cell responses to AZD1222 COVID-19 vaccine. Overall study findings and caveats: Samples come after the peak T cell response, not at day 14. Spike-specific TCR depth and breadth grew after two AZD1222 doses. In the spike-specific TCR repertoire, nearly half reportedly target unmutated variant regions.

V shed 0 bases, J shed 8 bases, and the junction held 8 bases outside the gene matches. Germline loops: CDR1 LGHDT, CDR2 YNNKEL (reference sequence). The CDR3 has 15 amino acids. The table came from immunoSEQ multiplex PCR; TCRdb's copy has only in-frame clones and leaves some out. The table includes roughly 120,000 clones, over 75% detected once. This clone has only one observation. Its antigen is not identified. V gene TRBV3-1 (or the pseudogene TRBV3-2) combines with J gene TRBJ2-3, with 7 bases aligning to TRBD2. The receptor was isolated from an adult in good health. This material consisted of peripheral blood, taken on day 0 of AZD1222 vaccination. This CDR3 reads CASSQDLGGEGTQYF. CDR3 sequence (DNA): TGTGCCAGCAGCCAAGATCTTGGGGGGGAGGGTACGCAGTATTTT.